Listed here are 16 T cell receptor beta chains from one sample, sequenced in a study of Graves' ophthalmopathy and Graves' hyperthyroidism. As the template, RNA transcripts were used to amplify TCR beta CDR3 regions. Following a first-round RT-PCR that used HTBI primers, a second-round multiplex PCR was carried out. One entry per CDR3 protein results from TCRdb running MiXCR on the multiplex PCR reads. The table has some 350,000 distinct CDR3 sequences, roughly a sixth seen once. The specimen was peripheral blood. Every receptor here comes from an adult woman with stable Graves' hyperthyroidism.

This clonotype showed up many times. The chain carries TRBV6-5 and TRBJ2-5; D might be TRBD2 (6 bases). The germline V gene encodes CDR1 MNHEY and CDR2 SVGAGI. CDR3 length equals 14 residues. V lost 6 bases and J lost 5, with 16 bases in between. CDR3 residues: CASSARGGWETQYF. The CDR3, as DNA: TGTGCCAGCAGCGCCCGGGGAGGTTGGGAGACCCAGTACTTC.

There are many counts of this clonotype. The chain joins TRBV10-3 to TRBJ1-1; the match to TRBD1 covers 7 bases. CDR3 length: 19 amino acids. Trimming took 6 bases from V and 0 from J; bases not matched to a gene: 19. Germline V lookup: CDR1 ENHRY, CDR2 SYGVKD. CDR3 sequence: CAISERNGQEKSLNTEAFF. CDR3 in DNA: TGTGCCATCAGCGAACGGAACGGACAGGAAAAATCGCTGAACACTGAAGCTTTCTTT.

This clonotype was detected ten times or more. This chain's CDR3 is CASSPVAFGVSTGELFF. CDR3 DNA: TGTGCCAGCAGCCCCGTTGCCTTCGGGGTTAGCACCGGGGAGCTGTTTTTT. This chain joins TRBV7-3 and TRBJ2-2, with D maybe TRBD2 (5 bases). Germline CDR1 is SGHTA and CDR2 is FQGTGA. V shed 5 bases and J shed 4 bases, with 20 bases lying between them. The CDR3 extends over 17 amino acids.

This chain links TRBV12-3 or TRBV12-4 with TRBJ1-1, with a weak D call TRBD1 (5 bases). This CDR3 region has 13 residues. Trimming stripped 5 bases from V and 8 bases from J, with 15 bases between. CDR3 bases: TGTGCCAGCAGTCCCCACGGGACGGCCGAAGCTTTCTTT. Its translation: CASSPHGTAEAFF.

This clonotype was recorded at least ten times. The J gene is TRBJ2-3, the V gene TRBV10-3; either TRBD1 or TRBD2 may supply D (5 bases each). Germline loops: CDR1 ENHRY, CDR2 SYGVKD. This CDR3 has 15 amino acids. Deletions cut 3 bases from V and 5 bases from J, with 15 bases between. The CDR3, as DNA: TGTGCCATCAGTGAACCGGGGCGCCTCGGAGATACGCAGTATTTT. It translates to CAISEPGRLGDTQYF.

In this sample, this clonotype turned up a few times. Given the absence of the conserved phenylalanine or tryptophan at the CDR3 end, a read error is likely. The chain employs TRBV3-1 and TRBJ1-1, with TRBD1 matching 8 bases. CDR1 LGHDT and CDR2 YNNKEL come from the germline V gene (reference sequence). CDR3 length: 14 residues. With V trimmed by 4 bases and J by 5 bases, 6 bases remained unmatched. In DNA, the CDR3 is TGTGCCAGCAGCCGTGTGGGACAGGCTACTGAAGCTTTCTCT. Protein: CASSRVGQATEAFS.

V and J are TRBV5-1 and TRBJ2-5, with D hard to call. Trimming shortened V by 4 bases and J by 4 bases, and 26 bases separated the two germline ends. CDR1 SGHRS and CDR2 YFSETQ come from the germline V gene. The CDR3 runs to 18 residues. This CDR3 is CASSPPTTAPGGVETQYF. The CDR3 DNA is TGCGCCAGCAGCCCACCAACAACTGCGCCGGGTGGGGTAGAGACCCAGTACTTC.

This clonotype has only a few counts. This rearrangement joins TRBV13 to TRBJ2-3; 9 positions agree with TRBD1. CDR1 and CDR2 from the germline V gene are PRHDT and FYEKMQ (reference sequence). With V trimmed by 5 bases and J by 7 bases, 22 bases remained unmatched. The length of the CDR3 is 19 residues. The CDR3 DNA reads as TGTGCCAGCAGCCCCTTGGGGTCAACCGGGACAGGGTTTATTCATACGCAGTATTTT. Its protein product is CASSPLGSTGTGFIHTQYF.

This clonotype showed up many times. The V gene is TRBV12-3 or TRBV12-4, the J gene TRBJ2-7; no definite D call. The CDR3 runs 17 residues. Trimming left V 4 bases short and J 5 bases short, with 24 bases between. CDR3 loop: CASSSKYDRVRYDEQYF. DNA of the CDR3: TGTGCCAGCAGTTCCAAATACGATAGGGTTAGATATGACGAGCAGTACTTC.

This clonotype was observed many times. The J gene is TRBJ2-4, the V gene TRBV10-1; a weak D match, TRBD1 (6 bases). Per germline, CDR1 WNHNN and CDR2 SYGVQD (reference sequence). V shed 6 bases and J shed 3 bases, with 12 bases lying between them. The CDR3 extends over 14 amino acids. The CDR3 loop is CASSPQGVKNIQYF. CDR3 DNA: TGCGCCAGCAGCCCACAGGGAGTCAAAAACATTCAGTACTTC.

The V and J genes are TRBV20-1 and TRBJ1-1; D is ambiguous. The CDR3 runs to 13 residues. From germline, CDR1 is DFQATT and CDR2 SNEGSKA (reference sequence). V was shortened by 1 base and J by 4 bases, with 10 bases between the two germline ends. The CDR3 DNA reads as TGCAGTGCTAGAGTCTCCGGTGGCACTGAAGCTTTCTTT. It translates to CSARVSGGTEAFF.

This clonotype was seen many times. The CDR3 sequence: CASTDTSSGANVLTF. The CDR3 DNA reads TGTGCCAGCACGGACACTAGCTCTGGGGCCAACGTCCTGACTTTC. This chain uses TRBV25-1 with TRBJ2-6; D tentatively reads TRBD1 or TRBD2 (5 bases each). This CDR3 spans 15 amino acids. V lost 7 bases to trimming and J lost 0 bases, with 10 bases between them. Looked up from germline, CDR1 is MGHDK and CDR2 is SYGVNS. The full variable domain, rest sourced from reference TRBV25-1 and TRBJ2-6, is EADIYQTPRYLVIGTGKKITLECSQTMGHDKMYWYQQDPGMELHLIHYSYGVNSTEKGDLSSESTVSRIRTEHFPLTLESARPSHTSQYLCASTDTSSGANVLTFGAGSRLTVL.

This clonotype was detected ten times or more. The chain is built from TRBV4-1 and TRBJ2-7; D might be TRBD1 (6 bases). The V gene's germline CDR1 is MGHRA and CDR2 YSYEKL. CDR3 length: 17 residues. The ends were cut back, 4 bases at V and 0 bases at J, with 19 bases in the middle. CDR3 in amino acids: CASSRSLSADSSYEQYF. The CDR3 DNA sequence: TGCGCCAGCAGCCGCTCTCTTAGCGCGGACAGCTCCTACGAGCAGTACTTC.

This clonotype appeared many times. V usage is TRBV6-5 and J usage is TRBJ1-1, with D possibly TRBD1 on 5 matching bases. The V gene lost 0 bases and the J gene lost 6 bases, with 14 bases spanning the gap. CDR1 MNHEY and CDR2 SVGAGI come from the germline V gene. The CDR3 loop spans 15 amino acids. In DNA form, the CDR3 reads TGTGCCAGCAGTTACTCGACCCCCGGGGGTGCTGAAGCTTTCTTT. Its translation: CASSYSTPGGAEAFF.

A note on this clonotype: A much larger clonotype is one base distant, so this may be a read error. The chain combines TRBV6-2 or TRBV6-3 with TRBJ1-2; 12 nucleotides align to TRBD1. The germline gives CDR1 MNHEY, CDR2 SVGEGT. CDR3 size: 15 residues. CDR3 bases: TGTGCCATCAGTTACGGGACAGGGGGCTTCTATGGCTACACCTTC. Residues: CAISYGTGGFYGYTF.

This clonotype was counted ten times or more. V and J are TRBV20-1 and TRBJ1-1; D might be TRBD1 (5 bases). V was clipped by 6 bases and J by 0 bases, with 17 bases between them. The CDR3 loop spans 15 amino acids. Per germline, CDR1 DFQATT and CDR2 SNEGSKA (reference sequence). The CDR3 nucleotides read TGCAGTGCACCACGCCCGGGGGGAGTGAACACTGAAGCTTTCTTT. Translating gives CSAPRPGGVNTEAFF.